These 21 T cell receptor beta chains came from one sample sequenced in a study of molecular identifiers for immune sequencing clone quantification. In TCRdb, the PCR reads were re-called with MiXCR into one record per CDR3 protein. The data hold 490,000 or so distinct CDR3 sequences, with 20% to 25% observed a single time. Sequencing was performed on naive CD8+ T cells from blood, with Jurkat cell RNA spiked in. Subset in this sample: FACS-sorted CD8+CD4-CCR7+CD45RA+ naive T cells. Receptors originate from a human donor in good health. Some libraries in this study had Jurkat cell RNA spiked in.

As concerns this clonotype: A much more abundant neighbour one base away suggests this may be a read error. The chain has TRBV25-1 and TRBJ2-3, with D possibly TRBD2 on 6 matching bases. The V and J ends lost 5 bases and 2 bases respectively, with 14 bases between them. The CDR3 loop spans 15 amino acids. From germline, CDR1 is MGHDK and CDR2 SYGVNS. The CDR3 DNA reads TGTGCCAGCAGTTCTGGCGGGGTTGACACAGATACGCAGTATTTT. Translated: CASSSGGVDTDTQYF. Complete variable domain (other parts from reference TRBV25-1 and TRBJ2-3): EADIYQTPRYLVIGTGKKITLECSQTMGHDKMYWYQQDPGMELHLIHYSYGVNSTEKGDLSSESTVSRIRTEHFPLTLESARPSHTSQYLCASSSGGVDTDTQYFGPGTRLTVL.

Only a few counts were recorded for this clonotype. The CDR3 DNA reads TGTGCCAGCAGTCTAATCGGTATTAGCGGGACCACCGGGGAGCTGTTTTTT. It encodes CASSLIGISGTTGELFF. The chain employs TRBV3-2 and TRBJ2-2. TRBV3-2 is tagged as a pseudogene. The CDR3 consists of 17 residues.

This clonotype has just a few counts. The junction departs from the called germline gene at one end, perhaps through a read error. V gene TRBV6-6 combines with J gene TRBJ1-6; D gene unclear. CDR1 and CDR2 from the germline V gene are MNHNY and SVGAGI (reference sequence). The CDR3 spans 15 residues. The CDR3 loop is CASSVPSSYNSPLHF. DNA of the CDR3: TGTGCCAGCAGTGTCCCGAGCTCCTATAATTCACCCCTCCACTTC.

This clonotype came up many times. This chain links TRBV4-1 with TRBJ1-6; D unclear. The CDR3 runs 13 residues. Trimming took 1 base from V and 6 from J, leaving 4 bases between them. CDR1 is MGHRA, CDR2 YSYEKL, per germline. The CDR3 DNA reads as TGCGCCAGCAGCCAAGCGTTTAATTCACCCCTCCACTTT. Protein product: CASSQAFNSPLHF.

This clonotype was detected only a few times. Here the CDR3 reads CASSVVGGPGELFF. The CDR3 bases are TGTGCCAGCAGCGTAGTTGGGGGCCCCGGGGAGCTGTTTTTT. V and J are TRBV9 and TRBJ2-2, with D tentatively TRBD1 (6 bases). The CDR3 sequence is 14 residues long. V lost 0 bases to trimming and J lost 6 bases, with 9 bases between them. Per germline, CDR1 SGDLS and CDR2 YYNGEE.

This clonotype came up many times. The chain has TRBV29-1 and TRBJ2-5; D is unresolved. CDR3 length equals 10 residues. Trimming left V 3 bases short and J 9 bases short, with 8 bases between. Germline loops: CDR1 SQVTM, CDR2 ANQGSEA. CDR3 nucleotide sequence: TGCAGCGTTGAGCTGACGGCCCAGTACTTC. This sequence encodes CSVELTAQYF. The whole variable domain, remainder taken from reference TRBV29-1 and TRBJ2-5, is SAVISQKPSRDICQRGTSLTIQCQVDSQVTMMFWYRQQPGQSLTLIATANQGSEATYESGFVIDKFPISRPNLTFSTLTVSNMSPEDSSIYLCSVELTAQYFGPGTRLLVL.

Many counts were recorded for this clonotype. The gene calls are TRBV7-6 and TRBJ2-3; 11 bases map to TRBD2. V trimming: 4 bases; J trimming: 3 bases; junction bases outside the gene matches: 6. CDR1 is SGHVS, CDR2 FNYEAQ, per germline. This CDR3 has 16 amino acids. The CDR3 bases are TGTGCCAGCAGCTCAGTAGCGGGAGGGTGGACAGATACGCAGTATTTT. It codes for CASSSVAGGWTDTQYF.

This clonotype was picked up one time. A much larger clone lies one base from this, so it may be a read error. The V gene is TRBV2, the J gene TRBJ2-6; 9 nucleotides line up with TRBD2. This CDR3 has 18 amino acids. CDR1 SNHLY and CDR2 FYNNEI come from the germline V gene. V was clipped by 6 bases and J by 2 bases; unmatched bases: 11. In DNA form, the CDR3 reads TGTGCCAGCAGCGAGTCTAGCGGGATTGGGGCTGGGGCCAACGTCCTGACTTTC. It specifies CASSESSGIGAGANVLTF.

This clonotype was seen ten or more times. V gene TRBV12-3 or TRBV12-4 combines with J gene TRBJ2-2, with D perhaps matching TRBD1 or TRBD2 (6 bases each). Trimming pared 4 bases from V and 1 base from J, leaving 13 bases between. The CDR3 has 16 amino acids. In DNA form, the CDR3 reads TGTGCCAGCAGTTCTGTAGGAGGGGGGAACACCGGGGAGCTGTTTTTT. This codes for CASSSVGGGNTGELFF.

There are a few counts of this clonotype. This sequence joins TRBV6-5 and TRBJ1-1; 7 positions agree with TRBD1. Germline assignment: CDR1 MNHEY and CDR2 SVGAGI. J gave up 4 bases and V 6 bases, and 8 bases lay outside the gene matches. The CDR3 sequence is 14 residues long. The CDR3 DNA follows: TGTGCCAGCAGGGTAGGGGGCTTTAGCACTGAAGCTTTCTTT. This gives the protein CASRVGGFSTEAFF.

This clonotype was observed a few times. This chain joins TRBV29-1 and TRBJ2-1; D not certain. Germline CDR1 is SQVTM and CDR2 is ANQGSEA. The CDR3 is made up of 13 amino acids. The V end lost 6 bases, the J end lost 0 bases, and 9 bases lay between the germline ends. CDR3 residues: CSVLPASYNEQFF. Written as DNA, the CDR3 is TGCAGCGTCCTCCCCGCCTCCTACAATGAGCAGTTCTTC.

This clonotype occurred many times. The J gene is TRBJ2-7, the V gene TRBV7-2, with D tentatively TRBD2 (6 bases). The CDR3 runs to 14 residues. The germline CDR1 and CDR2 sequences are SGHTA and FQGNSA. V was shortened by 1 base and J by 4 bases, with 11 bases between the two germline ends. The CDR3 coding sequence is TGTGCCAGCAGCTTAGGAGGCGGGATGTACGAGCAGTACTTC. Translation gives CASSLGGGMYEQYF.

Turning to this clonotype: The germline gene is not matched at one end of the junction; a read error may be the cause. The V gene is TRBV4-1, the J gene TRBJ2-2; 11 positions agree with TRBD1. CDR3 length: 19 amino acids. Germline V gene sequence: CDR1 MGHRA, CDR2 YSYEKL. The DNA of the CDR3 is TGCGCCAGCGGCCAAGCTTTGGGGACAGGGGGTATAGGCACCGGGGAGCTGTTTTTT. The encoded protein is CASGQALGTGGIGTGELFF.

This clonotype appeared many times. The chain employs TRBV7-9 and TRBJ2-3; 8 nucleotides line up with TRBD1. This CDR3 spans 13 amino acids. The ends lost 7 bases at V and 5 bases at J; junction bases unmatched: 5. CDR1 is SEHNR and CDR2 is FQNEAQ in the germline V gene (reference sequence). CDR3 bases: TGTGCCAGCAACGGACAGGGACGAGATACGCAGTATTTT. As protein: CASNGQGRDTQYF.

This clonotype was seen repeatedly, ten times or more. The CDR3 bases are TGTGCCACCAGTGGGGGTGGTCTTGCCGGGAGAGAGACCCAGTACTTC. Protein product: CATSGGGLAGRETQYF. The chain has TRBV24-1 and TRBJ2-5, with a possible D match to TRBD2 (6 bases). Germline V gene sequence: CDR1 KGHDR, CDR2 SFDVKD. The CDR3 spans 16 residues. Trimming left V 5 bases short and J 4 bases short, with 19 bases between.

This clonotype occurred many times. The chain employs TRBV19 and TRBJ2-7; 7 positions agree with TRBD1. In germline, CDR1 is LNHDA, CDR2 SQIVND (reference sequence). After removal of 4 bases from V and 7 bases from J, the junction contained 7 bases not matched to a gene. This CDR3 is 13 amino acids long. In DNA, the CDR3 is TGTGCCAGTAGTACCGGGACAGCCGAGGAGCAGTACTTC. Translating gives CASSTGTAEEQYF.

This clonotype was counted many times. This chain uses TRBV7-2 with TRBJ2-2; D unresolved. V dropped 5 bases and J dropped 5 bases, with 9 bases sitting between them. The CDR3 length is 13 residues. Germline V gene lookup returns CDR1 SGHTA and CDR2 FQGNSA. CDR3 nucleotides: TGTGCCAGCAGCCTATACGAGACCGGGGAGCTGTTTTTT. Amino acids: CASSLYETGELFF. Full variable domain (remainder filled in from reference TRBV7-2 and TRBJ2-2): GAGVSQSPSNKVTEKGKDVELRCDPISGHTALYWYRQSLGQGLEFLIYFQGNSAPDKSGLPSDRFSAERTGGSVSTLTIQRTQQEDSAVYLCASSLYETGELFFGEGSRLTVL.

The chain has TRBV7-9 and TRBJ2-2; no definite D call. V dropped 2 bases and J dropped 0 bases, with 7 bases sitting between them. In germline, CDR1 is SEHNR, CDR2 FQNEAQ (reference sequence). CDR3 size: 15 residues. The CDR3 region is CASSLLRSNTGELFF. Here the CDR3 DNA reads TGTGCCAGCAGCTTATTACGGTCGAACACCGGGGAGCTGTTTTTT.

This clonotype showed up many times. This chain connects TRBV27 to TRBJ1-1, with TRBD1 identical over 7 bases. The trim removed 10 bases at V and 1 base at J, leaving 3 bases unmatched. Germline CDR1 MNHEY, CDR2 SMNVEV (reference sequence). CDR3 size: 12 residues. In DNA form, the CDR3 reads TGTGCCACCAGGACAGGGAACACTGAAGCTTTCTTT. Residues: CATRTGNTEAFF.

The V gene is TRBV6-1, the J gene TRBJ2-7, with TRBD2 matching over 10 bases. The CDR3 loop spans 15 amino acids. Germline V gene lookup returns CDR1 MNHNS and CDR2 SASEGT. After removal of 4 bases from V and 3 bases from J, the junction contained 6 bases not matched to a gene. CDR3 nucleotides: TGTGCCAGCAGTGTAACCGGGACTAGCGTCTACGAGCAGTACTTC. The encoded protein is CASSVTGTSVYEQYF.

Comments on this clonotype: Mismatch with germline at one junction end may stem from a read error. The chain links TRBV16 to TRBJ2-7; possibly TRBD2 for D (6 bases). The CDR3 contains 16 residues. CDR1 and CDR2 (germline): KGHSY, FQNENV. CDR3 sequence reads: CASGQWLSREAHEQYF. The CDR3 bases are TGTGCCAGCGGCCAATGGTTAAGCAGGGAGGCCCACGAGCAGTACTTC. Combining the CDR3 with reference TRBV16 and TRBJ2-7 gives the whole variable domain GEEVAQTPKHLVRGEGQKAKLYCAPIKGHSYVFWYQQVLKNEFKFLISFQNENVFDETGMPKERFSAKCLPNSPCSLEIQATKLEDSAVYFCASGQWLSREAHEQYFGPGTRLTVT.